The text below deals with one TCR beta chain. This sample was included in a study of shared clonotypes between healthy human individuals. Study in general: The donors, a couple of women and a few men, were aged 18 to 49.

None of the donors, who were healthy HIV-negative adults, had recently had acute infections or vaccinations. The protocol was immunoSEQ multiplex PCR, while the TCRdb copy is restricted to in-frame clones and leaves out a portion. The table shows some 2.3 million clones, with 93% occurring only once. The germline gives CDR1 SGHTA, CDR2 FQGNSA. This CDR3 is 15 amino acids long. V was clipped by 5 bases and J by 4 bases; unmatched bases: 7. The sequenced material came from naive CD4+ T cells from PBMCs. Indicated subset: CD45RA+ positively selected. The rearrangement joins TRBV7-2 to TRBJ2-7; the match to TRBD2 covers 11 bases. The origin of this receptor is a man aged 18 to 29 in good health. Some clones in this sample may be carry-over from other donors' samples. The CDR3 nucleotides are TGTGCCAGCAGCACCCGGGCTAGCGGGAGGTACGAGCAGTACTTC. It codes for CASSTRASGRYEQYF.